Listed below are T cell receptor beta chains from one sample, sequenced in a study of regulatory T cells in long-lasting Graves disease. Via MiXCR, TCRdb re-called the multiplex PCR reads, giving one row per CDR3 protein. The sample consists of approximately 350,000 distinct CDR3 sequences, 16% of them appearing once. These records were also assigned to another study, of T cells in Graves' hyperthyroidism and ophthalmopathy.

Sequences were derived from peripheral blood mononuclear cells (PBMCs), sampled at new diagnosis, from a patient treated with antithyroid drugs. These receptors were obtained from a man aged 35 to 55 with Graves disease. Each CDR3 is given with its conserved first and last residue. A D gene is named only where the DNA matches it firmly. Size is stated for part of the rows, as once, few or many counts, or as a class when the clone is expanded.

TRBJ2-6 TRBD1 many TRBV5-1 17 TGCGCCAGCAGCTTGGTGGGACAGGGTGTTGGGGCCAACGTCCTGACTTTC CASSLVGQGVGANVLTF
TRBJ2-5 - - TRBV15 16 TGTGCCACCAGCCATGGGGGGTTCGGTAGTCGAGAGACCCAGTACTTC CATSHGGFGSRETQYF
TRBJ2-1 - many TRBV20-1 14 TGCAGTGCTCACCGGGGGAGCTCCTACAATGAGCAGTTCTTC CSAHRGSSYNEQFF
TRBJ1-4 - - TRBV12-3/TRBV12-4 14 TGTGCCAGCACCCCCGATCCGCGGTATGAAAAACTGTTTTTT CASTPDPRYEKLFF
TRBJ1-2 - many TRBV5-1 14 TGCGCCAGCAGCTTGGTCGCAGGCGGCGACGGCTACACCTTC CASSLVAGGDGYTF
TRBJ2-5 TRBD1 many TRBV7-3 15 TGTGCCAGCAGCAAACAACAGGGGTCCCAAGAGACCCAGTACTTC CASSKQQGSQETQYF
TRBJ2-3 - many TRBV5-1 13 TGCGCCAGCAGGAAGGGATTCACAGATACGCAGTATTTT CASRKGFTDTQYF
TRBJ1-5 TRBD1 few TRBV20-1 15 TGCAGTGCTAGAGATAGAAGGACAGGGAATCAGCCCCAGCATTTT CSARDRRTGNQPQHF
TRBJ1-6 - - TRBV4-2 16 TGTGCCGGCAGCCGATTGAAGGACGGAGTTAATTCACCCCTCCACTTT CAGSRLKDGVNSPLHF
TRBJ2-3 - many TRBV2 14 TGTGCCAGTCGAAAGAGGGAGGGCACAGATACGCAGTATTTT CASRKREGTDTQYF
TRBJ2-3 - many TRBV7-2 14 TGTGCCAGCAGCTTCTACGAGACAGTTTTTACGCAGTATTTT CASSFYETVFTQYF
TRBJ1-5 TRBD1 few TRBV6-5 14 TGTGCCAGCAGTTACGGGGGACAGGGTAGGCCCCAGCATTTT CASSYGGQGRPQHF
TRBJ2-2 TRBD2 few TRBV15 17 TGTGCCACCAGAGGACTAGCGGGGGGGCCGAGCACCGGGGAGCTGTTTTTT CATRGLAGGPSTGELFF
TRBJ1-1 - few TRBV9 16 TGTGCCAGCAGCGTAGCCCCGGGGGCGGAAGACACTGAAGCTTTCTTT CASSVAPGAEDTEAFF
TRBJ1-1 TRBD1 many TRBV9 16 TGTGCCAGCAGCCCAGGGACAGGAGAAAGTAACACTGAAGCTTTCTTT CASSPGTGESNTEAFF
TRBJ2-1 - - TRBV29-1 14 TGCAGCGTTCTCGAAGCGGGCTCCTACAATGAGCAGTTCTTC CSVLEAGSYNEQFF
TRBJ2-7 - many TRBV4-3 15 TGCGCCAGCAGCCAAGATGGGGGAAGGATCCACGAGCAGTACTTC CASSQDGGRIHEQYF
TRBJ1-5 - many TRBV28 16 TGTGCCAGCAGACCCCGAGTTGGACACATCAATCAGCCCCAGCATTTT CASRPRVGHINQPQHF
TRBJ2-1 - few TRBV18 15 TGTGCCAGCTCACCACCAGCCAGGGGGGTTGTGGAGCAGTTCTTC CASSPPARGVVEQFF
TRBJ1-2 TRBD1 few TRBV20-1 12 TGCAGTGTAACCGAGGACAGGGTTGGCTACACCTTC CSVTEDRVGYTF
TRBJ2-5 - - TRBV18 14 TGTGCCAGCTCACCTTCAGGGGCCCGGGAGACCCAGTACTTC CASSPSGARETQYF
TRBJ1-5 - many TRBV28 13 TGTGCCAGCAGATGGGGGGCAGGACAGCCCCAGCATTTT CASRWGAGQPQHF
TRBJ2-7 TRBD1 - TRBV9 13 TGTGCCAGCAGCCCCTGGGACAGGGGGGACCAGTACTTC CASSPWDRGDQYF
TRBJ2-3 TRBD2 many TRBV10-3 16 TGTGCCATCAGTGAGTACAGGACTAGCGGCACAGATACGCAGTATTTT CAISEYRTSGTDTQYF
TRBJ1-6 - - TRBV6-1 13 TGTGCCGGCAGTGAATTAAGAGGTTCACCCCTCCACTTT CAGSELRGSPLHF
TRBJ1-5 TRBD1 many TRBV18 16 TGTGCCAGCCCCACCTCGGGACAGGGGCGCAATCAGCCCCAGCATTTT CASPTSGQGRNQPQHF
TRBJ2-5 - many TRBV20-1 14 TGCAGTGCTAGAGATTATCGGGGTTCGGAGACCCAGTACTTC CSARDYRGSETQYF
TRBJ2-3 - many TRBV20-1 12 TGCAGTGCTCGAAGGTCTTCAGATACGCAGTATTTT CSARRSSDTQYF
TRBJ2-5 - - TRBV29-1 12 TGCAGCGGCTTAGGGTTCGGAGAGACCCAGTACTTC CSGLGFGETQYF
TRBJ2-2 - many TRBV4-1 16 TGCGCCAGCAGCCACCCCGTGGCAAGGGGCACCGGGGAGCTGTTTTTT CASSHPVARGTGELFF
TRBJ2-3 - many TRBV11-2 15 TGTGCCAGCAGCTTAGGGGGACTGATCACAGATACGCAGTATTTT CASSLGGLITDTQYF
TRBJ2-1 TRBD2 - TRBV20-1 12 TGCAGCGGGGGGGCCTCCTACAATGAGCAGTTCTTC CSGGASYNEQFF
TRBJ2-1 - - TRBV3-1 13 TGTGCCATCAGCCAAGAACCTTACAATGAGCAGTTCTTC CAISQEPYNEQFF
TRBJ1-4 TRBD1 few TRBV24-1 18 TGTGCCACTTCCTCCGGGACAGGGGGTCCAAACAGGACTGAAAAACTGTTTTTT CATSSGTGGPNRTEKLFF
TRBJ2-1 - few TRBV6-1 13 TGTGCCAGCTCGACAGGAGAATACAATGAGCAGTTCTTC CASSTGEYNEQFF
TRBJ2-2 - - TRBV2 14 TGTGCCACCCACCGGGACGGTTCCACCGGGGAGCTGTTTTTT CATHRDGSTGELFF
TRBJ1-4 - - TRBV27 15 TGTGCCAGCAGTTTATACGGCCAGGGTAATGAAAAACTGTTTTTT CASSLYGQGNEKLFF
TRBJ2-7 - few TRBV20-1 16 TGCAGTGCTAGAGATCGGTCCAGGGCGAGCATCTACGAGCAGTACTTC CSARDRSRASIYEQYF
TRBJ2-7 - few TRBV11-2 16 TGTGCCAGCAGCTTAACAGGGCGGGGAGACTCCTACGGGCAGTACTTC CASSLTGRGDSYGQYF
TRBJ2-5 - many TRBV30 13 TGTGCCTGGAGTCTAGGTGGAGGTCTGGACCAGTACTTC CAWSLGGGLDQYF
TRBJ1-6 - - TRBV15 16 TGTGCCACCAGCACTAGGAGGAGTTACTATAATTCACCCCCCCACTTT CATSTRRSYYNSPPHF
TRBJ1-1 - many TRBV12-3/TRBV12-4 14 TGTGCCAGCAGTTTAAACCTAGGGCTCACTGAAGCTTTCTTT CASSLNLGLTEAFF
TRBJ2-7 - many TRBV18 14 TGTGCCAGCTCACCACCTTCCGAGAGCTACGAGCAGTACTTC CASSPPSESYEQYF
TRBJ2-3 TRBD2 - TRBV13 15 TGTGCCAGCAGCGAAGGACTAGCGGGGCCAGATACGCAGTATTTT CASSEGLAGPDTQYF
TRBJ2-7 TRBD2 few TRBV6-2/TRBV6-3 15 TGTGCCAGCAGTTACCCCCGGACGGGGGGAGACGAGCAGTACTTC CASSYPRTGGDEQYF
TRBJ2-1 - few TRBV7-9 13 TGTGCCAGCAGCTTATTTACGGGGAATGAGCAGTTCTTC CASSLFTGNEQFF
TRBJ2-2 - few TRBV18 13 TGTGCCAGCTCACCAAGTACGAACGGGGAGCTGTTTTTT CASSPSTNGELFF
TRBJ2-7 - - TRBV19 13 TGTGCCAGTAGGGACTACGCCTTGGGCGAGCAGTACTTC CASRDYALGEQYF
TRBJ2-3 - many TRBV20-1 12 TGCAGTGCTAGAGATAGGAGCTATACGCAGTATTTT CSARDRSYTQYF
TRBJ2-1 TRBD2 - TRBV28 18 TGTGCCAGCAGCCTAGGGGGACTAGCGGGGGCCTTCCACAATGAGCAGTTCTTC CASSLGGLAGAFHNEQFF
TRBJ2-5 - many TRBV7-2 12 TGTGCCAGCAGCTCATACCAAGAGACCCAGTACTTC CASSSYQETQYF
TRBJ1-1 - many TRBV5-1 13 TGCGCCAGCAGAAGGCTCCCGAACACTGAAGCTTTCTTT CASRRLPNTEAFF
TRBJ1-1 TRBD1 few TRBV10-3 13 TGTGCCATCATAGGGACAGGGGACACTGAAGCTTTCTTT CAIIGTGDTEAFF
TRBJ2-3 - many TRBV10-3 18 TGTGCCACCGCAGGTCGGGGTCGCGGCCCCCAAAACACAGATACGCAGTATTTT CATAGRGRGPQNTDTQYF
TRBJ2-2 - few TRBV28 14 TGTGCCAGCAGGGAGGGGGGGCAAACCGGGGAGCTGTTTTTT CASREGGQTGELFF